The clone carrying this T cell receptor beta chain was observed at least ten times. Its antigen is still unknown. This sample's TCRbeta library carried unique molecular identifier barcodes. MiXCR, run by TCRdb on the PCR reads, gives a single entry per CDR3 protein. The sample holds around 64,000 distinct CDR3 sequences; about a tenth are singletons and the top ten take approximately 13%. The CDR3 is made up of 20 amino acids. V lost 1 base, J lost 1 base, and 19 bases stayed unmatched. This entry comes from a study of T-cell reconstitution after alpha-beta-depleted transplantation in children. Regarding the study as a whole: Some patients' high day-60 TCRbeta diversity was traced to surviving recipient T cells and thymic progenitors. It was newly produced T cells that mostly accounted for T-cell counts and diversity one year after transplant. Reports say that about two months after transplant, the alpha-beta T cells came out of several hundred graft clones that had expanded.

The sequencing used PBMCs, collected before TCRalphabeta/CD19-depleted stem cell transplant. This clonotype was obtained from a boy between 5 and 17 years old with acute myeloid leukemia, due to receive a stem cell transplant. This chain joins TRBV12-3 or TRBV12-4 and TRBJ2-7; 7 nucleotides agree with TRBD1. The DNA for the CDR3 is TGTGCCAGCAGTTTAGAGGGATCGTGGCCGGGACAGATGTTTTCCTACGAGCAGTACTTC. Protein sequence: CASSLEGSWPGQMFSYEQYF.